The following is a T cell receptor (beta chain) sequence with its context. Its target is not known. CDR3 size: 13 residues. V shed 6 bases, J shed 8 bases, and the junction held 5 bases outside the gene matches. Germline CDR1 is KGHSH and CDR2 is LQKENI. The sample belongs to a study of CD8 T cells in Susac syndrome. In blood CD8+ and CD4+ T cells, TCR beta underwent sequencing. Healthy donors matched for age and sex were used as controls. General observations from the study: It was acknowledged in the study that its TCR sequencing and HLA analysis involved a relatively small number of individuals.

With random hexamers, 0.5 to 1 ug RNA was reverse transcribed. Multiplex immunoSEQ PCR targeted 54 Vbeta and 13 Jbeta TCR beta segments. Each CDR3 protein gets one entry after TCRdb re-called the immunoSEQ multiplex PCR reads with MiXCR. The sample lists 100,000 or so distinct CDR3 sequences, around 93% occurring once. The sequencing input was CD8+ T cells from PBMCs. The chain is built from TRBV18 and TRBJ2-1, with TRBD2 matching over 9 bases. The source of this sequence is a human donor in good health. This CDR3 reads CASSAGGPYEQFF. In nucleotides, the CDR3 is TGTGCCAGCTCTGCGGGAGGGCCGTATGAGCAGTTCTTC.